This record looks at one T cell receptor (beta chain) sequence and its context. Its antigen remains unidentified. This sample was included in a study of CD8+ T cells in alopecia areata. About the research overall: Severity in treated patients was scored by percentage of scalp area affected.

The CDR3 covers 16 residues. The J segment lost 7 bases and the V segment lost 3 bases, leaving 13 bases of the junction unmatched. cDNA reverse transcribed from extracted RNA served as the sequencing template. Only in-frame clones appear in the TCRdb table, and some are missing; sequencing was by immunoSEQ multiplex PCR. The sample has over 200,000 clones; about three fifths are singletons. Treatment described: oral pan-JAK inhibitor, 5-10 mg twice daily. Study conclusions and caveats: Mice showed TCR sharing more clearly than patients did, possibly owing to HLA. Relative to normal scalp, lesional scalp, especially alopecia totalis/universalis, showed higher clonality.

The sample was CD4+ T cells sorted from blood, taken at week 4, from a patient treated with tofacitinib. The clonotype comes from a human donor with alopecia areata. The chain couples TRBV23-1 to TRBJ2-5; 8 nucleotides match TRBD1. TRBV23-1 is noted as an ORF with a role that remains uncertain. CDR3 DNA: TGCGCCAGCAGTCATATGGGGTTCCAGGGGGCAGGGACCCAGTACTTC. This gives the protein CASSHMGFQGAGTQYF.